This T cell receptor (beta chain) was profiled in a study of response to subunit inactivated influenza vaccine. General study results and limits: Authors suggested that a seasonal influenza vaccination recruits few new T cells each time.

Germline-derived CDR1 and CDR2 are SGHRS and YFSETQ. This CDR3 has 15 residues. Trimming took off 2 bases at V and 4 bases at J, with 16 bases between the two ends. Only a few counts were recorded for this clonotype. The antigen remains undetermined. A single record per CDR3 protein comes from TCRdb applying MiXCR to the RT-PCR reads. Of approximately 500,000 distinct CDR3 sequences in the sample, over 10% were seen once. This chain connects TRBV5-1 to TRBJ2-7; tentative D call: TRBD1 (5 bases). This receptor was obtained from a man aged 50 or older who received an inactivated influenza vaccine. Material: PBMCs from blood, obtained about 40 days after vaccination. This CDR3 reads CASSLDSPKHYEQYF. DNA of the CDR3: TGCGCCAGCAGCTTAGACAGCCCTAAACATTACGAGCAGTACTTC.